Listed below are T cell receptor beta chains from one sample, sequenced in a study of tumor and adjacent non-tumor tissue in lung cancer. One entry per CDR3 protein results from TCRdb running MiXCR on the multiplex PCR reads. The sample lists about 200,000 distinct CDR3 sequences; 70% to 75% were seen once. Specimen: lung tumor tissue. The source of these receptors is a man aged 60 to 75 with non-small cell lung cancer. The CDR3 runs from the conserved cysteine through the conserved F or W. D genes are given only for firm matches. The size of a clone is reported for some rows only, either as once, few or many, or as a class for expanded clones.

D gene,J gene,V gene,clone size,CDR3 protein,CDR3 DNA
NA,TRBJ2-7,TRBV7-9,NA,CASSLGGQGHLSYEQYF,TGTGCCAGCAGCTTAGGGGGCCAGGGCCACCTTTCCTACGAGCAGTACTTC
NA,TRBJ2-7,TRBV20-1,NA,CTARARRAEQYF,TGCACTGCTAGGGCACGGAGGGCCGAGCAGTACTTC
NA,TRBJ2-5,TRBV30,few,CACKLGVDTLKRTQYF,TGTGCCTGTAAACTAGGAGTGGACACTTTAAAGAGGACCCAGTACTTC
TRBD2,TRBJ2-3,TRBV4-2,NA,CVSSQASGEEDTQYF,TGTGTCAGCAGCCAAGCAAGCGGGGAGGAAGATACGCAGTATTTT
TRBD1,TRBJ2-7,TRBV28,few,CASTGTVYEQYF,TGTGCCAGCACGGGGACAGTTTACGAGCAGTACTTC
NA,TRBJ2-3,TRBV20-1,many,CSASTSASETQYF,TGCAGTGCTAGTACGTCCGCTAGCGAAACGCAGTATTTT
NA,TRBJ2-3,TRBV7-2,NA,CASSLAFETDTQYF,TGTGCCAGCAGCCTAGCATTCGAGACAGATACGCAGTATTTT
NA,TRBJ1-5,TRBV6-5,NA,CASSCSRGSQPQHF,TGTGCCAGCAGTTGCTCGAGGGGGAGTCAGCCCCAGCATTTT
TRBD2,TRBJ2-1,TRBV29-1,once,CSSQVAGSYNVQFF,TGCAGCTCTCAAGTAGCGGGTTCCTACAATGTGCAGTTCTTC
NA,TRBJ1-5,TRBV5-5,NA,CTSSSSGVNQSQHF,TGTACCAGCAGCTCCTCAGGAGTAAATCAGTCCCAGCATTTT
NA,TRBJ1-5,TRBV7-8,NA,CASSFNKGIDQPQHF,TGTGCCAGCAGCTTTAATAAGGGGATTGATCAGCCCCAGCATTTT
NA,TRBJ2-6,TRBV6-6,NA,CASSYTSSGANILTF,TGTGCCAGCAGTTACACTAGCTCTGGGGCCAACATCCTGACCTTC
TRBD2,TRBJ2-7,TRBV20-1,NA,CSARRREGLDVQYF,TGCAGCGCGAGACGGCGGGAGGGCCTCGATGTGCAGTACTTC
NA,TRBJ1-2,TRBV12-3/TRBV12-4,NA,CVSSLTRPGGYTF,TGTGTTAGCAGTTTAACACGCCCAGGTGGCTACACCTTC
NA,TRBJ2-5,TRBV20-1,NA,CSTLEGRPQETQYF,TGCAGTACTCTTGAAGGGCGACCTCAAGAGACCCAGTACTTC
TRBD1,TRBJ1-5,TRBV20-1,NA,CSASEGAGYQPQQF,TGCAGTGCTAGTGAGGGGGCAGGCTATCAGCCCCAGCAATTT
TRBD2,TRBJ2-3,TRBV6-6,few,CASRLSGTSTDTQYF,TGTGCCAGCAGGCTAAGCGGGACTAGCACAGATACGCAGTATTTT
TRBD2,TRBJ2-1,TRBV11-1,NA,CASSSSRLPGGNNERFF,TGTGCCAGCAGCTCATCTCGGCTACCGGGAGGCAACAATGAGCGGTTCTTC
TRBD2,TRBJ2-1,TRBV4-1,NA,CVSSRGLADNEQFF,TGCGTCAGCAGTCGAGGACTAGCGGACAATGAGCAGTTCTTC
NA,TRBJ1-2,TRBV12-5,NA,CASGPKGGRLYYGYTF,TGTGCCAGTGGCCCTAAAGGGGGAAGATTATACTATGGCTACACCTTC
TRBD2,TRBJ2-5,TRBV6-6,many,CASSYLGGFETQYF,TGTGCCAGCAGTTACCTGGGGGGGTTTGAGACCCAGTACTTC
TRBD1,TRBJ2-7,TRBV6-5,NA,CAGGYRDRGDYEQYF,TGTGCCGGCGGTTACCGGGACAGGGGAGACTACGAGCAGTACTTC
NA,TRBJ2-2,TRBV11-2,few,CASRSGPNTGELFF,TGTGCCAGCAGATCCGGACCGAACACCGGGGAGCTGTTTTTT
TRBD2,TRBJ2-3,TRBV11-3,NA,CASSLSGGSTDTEYF,TGTGCCAGCAGCCTTAGCGGGGGCAGTACAGATACGGAGTATTTT
TRBD1,TRBJ1-2,TRBV5-4,NA,CACSTGGRNYGYTF,TGTGCCTGCAGTACAGGGGGGCGGAACTATGGCTACACCTTC
NA,TRBJ1-3,TRBV5-6,NA,CVSSLGLSGNTIYF,TGTGTCAGCAGCTTGGGTCTCTCTGGAAACACCATATATTTT
NA,TRBJ2-1,TRBV12-3/TRBV12-4,NA,CASSPRRTAVTDEQFF,TGTGCAAGCAGCCCAAGGCGAACGGCGGTGACCGATGAGCAGTTCTTC
NA,TRBJ1-6,TRBV18,once,CASSSPIPRGNSPLHF,TGTGCCAGCTCATCACCGATACCCAGGGGAAATTCACCCCTCCACTTT